This T cell receptor beta chain was documented in a study of long-term antiretroviral therapy in people with HIV. Trimming left V 6 bases short and J 5 bases short, with 16 bases between. Germline lookup yields CDR1 MNHEY and CDR2 SVGAGI. The CDR3 sequence is 15 residues long. They ran version v3.0 of the immunoSEQ assay at survey level. Produced via immunoSEQ multiplex PCR; TCRdb's table is partial and in-frame only. Seen here are around 25,000 clones, 86% observed once, and the top ten hold approximately 3.8%. Study-wide findings and caveats: There were no data on ART adherence, viral resistance or therapy changes, a gap that limits inferences about post-ART repertoire changes.

As concerns this clone: What it binds is not known.

Sampling of each donor yielded at least one pre-ART PBMC sample and at least two post-ART PBMC samples. The sequences come from unsorted PBMCs, collected 1.9 years after starting antiretroviral therapy. The V gene is TRBV6-5, the J gene TRBJ1-4; D may be TRBD1 (6 bases). This receptor was obtained from a woman aged 25-40 years with HIV. The CDR3: CASRPRGRGNEKLFF. In nucleotides, the CDR3 is TGTGCCAGCAGACCTCGAGGGAGGGGGAATGAAAAACTGTTTTTT.